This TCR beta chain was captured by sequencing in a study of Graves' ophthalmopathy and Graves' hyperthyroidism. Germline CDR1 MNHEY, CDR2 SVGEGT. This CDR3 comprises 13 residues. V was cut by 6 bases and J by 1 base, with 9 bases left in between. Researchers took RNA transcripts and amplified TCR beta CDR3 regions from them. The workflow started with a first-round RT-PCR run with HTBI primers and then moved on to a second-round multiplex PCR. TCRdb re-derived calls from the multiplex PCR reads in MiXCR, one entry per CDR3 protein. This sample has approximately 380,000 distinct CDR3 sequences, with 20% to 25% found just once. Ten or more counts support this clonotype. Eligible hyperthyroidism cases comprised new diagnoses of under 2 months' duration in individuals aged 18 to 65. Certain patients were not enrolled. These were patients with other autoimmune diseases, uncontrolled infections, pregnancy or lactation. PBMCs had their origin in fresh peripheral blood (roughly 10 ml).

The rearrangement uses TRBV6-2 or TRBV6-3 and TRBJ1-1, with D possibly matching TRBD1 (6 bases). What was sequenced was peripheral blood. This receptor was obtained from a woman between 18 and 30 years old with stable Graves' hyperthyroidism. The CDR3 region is CASRPTGNTEAFF. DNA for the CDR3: TGTGCCAGCAGGCCGACAGGGAACACTGAAGCTTTCTTT.